Here is one T cell receptor beta chain with its context. Diagnosis rested on symptoms, serum thyroxine and TRAb, thyroid ultrasound, and orbital computed tomography. The source of the sample is a study of T cells in Graves' hyperthyroidism and ophthalmopathy. TCR beta CDR3 sequences were amplified from RNA transcripts. The TCR CDR3 was amplified in a first-round RT-PCR using the HTBI primer set. MiXCR, applied by TCRdb to the multiplex PCR reads, yields one record per CDR3 protein. The table includes 600,000 to 700,000 distinct CDR3 sequences, roughly 14% detected once. The sequence derives from a woman in her thirties or forties with Graves' ophthalmopathy. The sequenced sample was blood.

The CDR3 bases are TGTGCCAGCAGTTTTCTTCGGGACTATGGCTACACCTTC. Translating it yields CASSFLRDYGYTF. The chain combines TRBV28 with TRBJ1-2, with D hard to call. V was trimmed by 3 bases and J by 3 bases, leaving 8 bases between them. CDR1 and CDR2 (germline): MDHEN, SYDVKM. The CDR3 has 13 residues.